These 17 T cell receptor beta chains were sequenced from one sample in a study of cytomegalovirus exposure and HLA in healthy donors. The PCR made use of 60 Vbeta and 13 Jbeta primers. Only in-frame clones appear in the TCRdb table, and some are missing; sequencing was by immunoSEQ multiplex PCR. The table includes 100,000 to 150,000 clones, around 71% detected once. Source material: PBMCs. The receptors shown here come from a woman aged 60-75 years in good health and CMV-seropositive.

This clone was detected a few times. This sequence joins TRBV10-3 and TRBJ1-5; TRBD1 matches 7 bases. The CDR3 is made up of 14 amino acids. Germline V gene data show CDR1 as ENHRY and CDR2 as SYGVKD. After removal of 4 bases from V and 3 bases from J, the junction contained 3 bases not matched to a gene. As DNA, the CDR3 is TGTGCCATCAGTGGGGGACAGATCAATCAGCCCCAGCATTTT. Encoded protein: CAISGGQINQPQHF.

This clone was counted only a few times. V is TRBV5-4 and J is TRBJ1-1; TRBD1 matches 9 bases. Germline CDR1 is SGHNT and CDR2 is YYREEE (reference sequence). The CDR3 is made up of 14 amino acids. The junction had 6 bases not matched to a gene; V was cut back by 4 bases and J by 5 bases. CDR3 sequence (DNA): TGTGCCAGCAGCCAGGGACAGGGTATGACTGAAGCTTTCTTT. Translating it yields CASSQGQGMTEAFF.

The V gene is TRBV4-1, the J gene TRBJ2-5, with TRBD1 as a possible D gene (6 bases). V lost 2 bases and J 5 bases, leaving 12 bases between the germline ends. The germline V gene has CDR1 MGHRA and CDR2 YSYEKL. The length of the CDR3 is 14 residues. The CDR3 sequence: CASSQMPGAETQYF. The CDR3 bases are TGCGCCAGCAGCCAAATGCCAGGGGCGGAGACCCAGTACTTC.

This rearrangement joins TRBV14 to TRBJ1-6, with 8 nucleotides matching TRBD1. The CDR3 runs 16 residues. The J segment lost 8 bases and the V segment lost 1 base, leaving 7 bases of the junction unmatched. Germline CDR1 SGHDN, CDR2 FVKESK. CDR3 sequence: CASSQAPGTGDSPLHF. In DNA form, the CDR3 reads TGTGCCAGCAGCCAAGCCCCGGGGACAGGAGATTCACCCCTCCACTTT.

The V and J genes are TRBV7-3 and TRBJ1-1; D perhaps matches TRBD1 (5 bases). The CDR3 has 14 residues. V was cut by 1 base and J by 5 bases, with 11 bases left in between. Germline CDR1 is SGHTA and CDR2 is FQGTGA. CDR3 sequence reads: CASSLNGGLTEAFF. Here the CDR3 DNA reads TGTGCCAGCAGCTTAAACGGGGGATTAACTGAAGCTTTCTTT.

This clone appeared once. At one boundary the junction diverges from the germline segment, which might be a read error. The gene calls are TRBV7-9 and TRBJ1-5, with D possibly matching TRBD1 (5 bases). The V gene's germline CDR1 is SEHNR and CDR2 FQNEAQ (reference sequence). The CDR3 is 13 residues long. In DNA, the CDR3 is TGTTCCAGCAGCCTGCCGGGGGATCAGCCCCAGCATTTT. Amino acid sequence: CSSSLPGDQPQHF.

The chain recombines TRBV11-2 with TRBJ1-3; the D gene is possibly TRBD1 (6 bases). The CDR3 consists of 16 residues. The V end was cut by 5 bases, the J end by 0 bases, with 14 bases between. Germline CDR1 is SGHAT and CDR2 is FQNNGV. In DNA, the CDR3 is TGTGCCAGCAGCCCTGGTGGGGGCCACTCTGGAAACACCATATATTTT. Its protein product is CASSPGGGHSGNTIYF.

This rearrangement joins TRBV2 to TRBJ2-7; TRBD2 aligns across 8 bases. CDR3 size: 14 residues. Germline V lookup: CDR1 SNHLY, CDR2 FYNNEI. The junction had 8 bases not matched to a gene; V was cut back by 7 bases and J by 3 bases. CDR3 nucleotide sequence: TGTGCCAGCACTTGGAGTAGCGGGGTCTACGAGCAGTACTTC. Amino acid sequence: CASTWSSGVYEQYF. The complete variable domain, with remaining parts taken from reference TRBV2 and TRBJ2-7, reads EPEVTQTPSHQVTQMGQEVILRCVPISNHLYFYWYRQILGQKVEFLVSFYNNEISEKSEIFDDQFSVERPDGSNFTLKIRSTKLEDSAMYFCASTWSSGVYEQYFGPGTRLTVT.

The genes are TRBV27 and TRBJ2-3; TRBD2 aligns across 8 bases. This CDR3 region has 14 residues. V trimming: 5 bases; J trimming: 2 bases; junction bases outside the gene matches: 3. Germline V gene data show CDR1 as MNHEY and CDR2 as SMNVEV (reference sequence). The CDR3 spells CASSPGLVTDTQYF. CDR3 coding DNA: TGTGCCAGCAGTCCGGGACTAGTCACAGATACGCAGTATTTT.

A few counts support this clone. Germline and junction disagree at one end, which may indicate a read error. The chain uses TRBV7-9 and TRBJ1-4; 7 bases fit TRBD1. The CDR3 spans 15 residues. Germline CDR1 SEHNR, CDR2 FQNEAQ (reference sequence). The CDR3 region has the DNA TGTTCCAGCAGCTCCCCCAGGGGGACTAATGAAAAACTGTTTTTT. Encoded protein: CSSSSPRGTNEKLFF.

Of note for this clone: Its ends do not fully match the called genes, so a read error is possible. The V gene is TRBV7-8, the J gene TRBJ1-1; 8 bases match TRBD1. This CDR3 is 17 amino acids long. Germline CDR1 SGHVS, CDR2 FQNEAQ. Here the CDR3 reads CASSLGSGGVDYTEAFF. The CDR3 DNA sequence: TGTGCCAGCAGTTTAGGGTCAGGGGGCGTTGATTACACTGAAGCTTTCTTT.

The genes are TRBV10-2 and TRBJ1-1; D not certain. The germline gives CDR1 WSHSY, CDR2 SAAADI. The CDR3 loop spans 13 amino acids. V was cut by 8 bases and J by 0 bases, with 10 bases left in between. This CDR3 reads CASWAGMNTEAFF. Here the CDR3 DNA reads TGCGCCAGCTGGGCAGGTATGAACACTGAAGCTTTCTTT.

The chain carries TRBV7-8 and TRBJ1-5; D remains unclear. The CDR3 loop spans 17 amino acids. V lost 1 base to trimming and J lost 0 bases, with 13 bases between them. Germline V gene data show CDR1 as SGHVS and CDR2 as FQNEAQ. Here the CDR3 reads CASSLDGGSYSNQPQHF. CDR3 DNA sequence: TGTGCCAGCAGCTTAGACGGCGGTTCCTATAGCAATCAGCCCCAGCATTTT. Variable domain in full (rest from reference TRBV7-8 and TRBJ1-5): GAGVSQSPRYKVAKRGQDVALRCDPISGHVSLFWYQQALGQGPEFLTYFQNEAQLDKSGLPSDRFFAERPEGSVSTLKIQRTQQEDSAVYLCASSLDGGSYSNQPQHFGDGTRLSIL.

V gene TRBV15 combines with J gene TRBJ2-1; perhaps TRBD1 as D (5 bases). CDR3 length equals 16 residues. Germline V gene lookup returns CDR1 LNHNV and CDR2 YYDKDF (reference sequence). Trimming stripped 3 bases from V and 8 bases from J, with 20 bases between. The CDR3 bases are TGTGCCACCAGCAGCGACCCTGGGGCTATCGATGATGAGCAGTTCTTC. Amino acid sequence: CATSSDPGAIDDEQFF.

The chain joins TRBV10-3 to TRBJ1-1, with 9 bases matching TRBD1. This CDR3 spans 13 amino acids. Germline lookup yields CDR1 ENHRY and CDR2 SYGVKD. The V segment lost 10 bases and the J segment 3 bases; nucleotides outside the gene matches: 6. As DNA, the CDR3 is TGTGCCACCGGGACAGGGCTTTACACTGAAGCTTTCTTT. Encoded protein: CATGTGLYTEAFF.

This chain connects TRBV5-8 to TRBJ2-2; 11 bases align to TRBD2. This CDR3 is built from 15 residues. V dropped 9 bases and J dropped 5; count of bases not matched to a gene: 9. Germline CDR1 and CDR2: SGHTS and YDEGEE. The CDR3 protein is CATRGTSGGTGELFF. For the CDR3, the DNA is TGTGCCACCAGAGGTACTAGCGGGGGAACCGGGGAGCTGTTTTTT. The whole variable domain, filled in from reference TRBV5-8 and TRBJ2-2, reads EAGVTQSPTHLIKTRGQQATLRCSPISGHTSVYWYQQALGLGLQFLLWYDEGEERNRGNFPPRFSGRQFPNYSSELNVNALELEDSALYLCATRGTSGGTGELFFGEGSRLTVL.

V and J are TRBV7-9 and TRBJ2-1; 10 bases match TRBD2. In germline, CDR1 is SEHNR, CDR2 FQNEAQ (reference sequence). This CDR3 is 19 amino acids long. The trim removed 5 bases at V and 4 bases at J, leaving 17 bases unmatched. The CDR3 region has the DNA TGTGCCAGCAGCCACACGTTGGGTAGCGGGGGGTCCGCTTACAATGAGCAGTTCTTC. Its translation is CASSHTLGSGGSAYNEQFF.